This paragraph reports one T cell receptor (beta chain). These data come from a study of blood T cell repertoires in COVID-19. Germline V gives CDR1 LGHDT, CDR2 YNNKEL (reference sequence). The CDR3 is 12 residues long. Deletions cut 3 bases from V and 5 bases from J, with 6 bases between. In the study's own analysis: Amplified reference gene primers provided the basis for estimating nucleated cell counts. The assay was immunoSEQ multiplex PCR, and TCRdb's table has in-frame clones only and misses some. The DNA was the basis for D and trimming; V, J and clone size are from that table. The sample contains over 150,000 clones, about 88% of which appear only once.

The material sequenced was peripheral blood. V gene TRBV3-1 (or the pseudogene TRBV3-2) combines with J gene TRBJ2-3; unclear D gene. The origin of this receptor is a man aged 18 to 29 who had recovered from COVID-19. The CDR3 region is CASSHSIDTQYF. The DNA of the CDR3 is TGTGCCAGCAGCCATTCTATAGATACGCAGTATTTT.